These T cell receptor beta chains were read from a single sample in a study of control samples from healthy donors and cancer patients. The method was immunoSEQ multiplex PCR; TCRdb's version includes in-frame clones alone and lacks a portion of them. The sample contains fewer than 500,000 clones, 75% to 95% of which appear only once. The sequenced material came from PBMCs. The receptors were gathered from a man aged 35 to 55 with head and neck cancer. CDR3s include the opening cysteine and the closing phenylalanine or tryptophan. D genes are given only for firm matches. Some rows mark clone size as missing; the rest say once, few, many or name a class of expanded clone.

>TRBJ2-7|TRBV7-2|14|NA|NA
CASSFSVDSYEQYF
TGTGCCAGCAGCTTTTCAGTGGACAGCTACGAGCAGTACTTC
>TRBJ1-2|TRBV5-4|14|NA|once
CASRKGRVSDGYTF
TGTGCCAGCAGAAAAGGGAGGGTATCCGATGGCTACACCTTC
>TRBJ1-1|TRBV15|15|NA|NA
CATSREGRGRAEAFF
TGTGCCACCAGCAGGGAGGGACGGGGGAGAGCTGAAGCTTTCTTT
>TRBJ1-4|TRBV18|14|TRBD1|few
CASSPRTGTEKLFF
TGTGCCAGCTCGCCGCGGACAGGGACGGAAAAACTGTTTTTT
>TRBJ2-2|TRBV7-2|17|TRBD2|few
CASSLPTSGRLTGELFF
TGTGCCAGCAGCTTACCGACTAGCGGGAGATTGACCGGGGAGCTGTTTTTT
>TRBJ2-3|TRBV11-2|12|NA|once
CASSLVRDTQYF
TGTGCCAGCAGCTTAGTGCGGGATACGCAGTATTTT
>TRBJ1-4|TRBV14|14|NA|NA
CASSGFGTNEKLFF
TGTGCCAGCAGCGGATTCGGGACAAATGAAAAACTGTTTTTT
>TRBJ1-1|TRBV28|14|NA|NA
CASSLRGKDTEAFF
TGTGCCAGCAGTTTAAGGGGAAAGGACACTGAAGCTTTCTTT
>TRBJ1-1|TRBV24-1|13|TRBD1|NA
CATRPRGITEAFF
TGTGCCACCAGACCCAGGGGGATCACTGAAGCTTTCTTT
>TRBJ1-5|TRBV6-2/TRBV6-3|14|NA|once
CASSPTTGYQPQHF
TGTGCCAGCAGTCCCACCACAGGGTACCAGCCCCAGCATTTT
>TRBJ2-7|TRBV28|16|TRBD2|NA
CASSGLAGRIFYEQYF
TGTGCCAGCAGCGGACTAGCGGGGAGGATTTTCTACGAGCAGTACTTC
>TRBJ1-1|TRBV28|13|TRBD1|NA
CAINRGMNTEAFF
TGTGCTATAAACAGGGGGATGAACACTGAAGCTTTCTTT
>TRBJ2-7|TRBV11-1|16|NA|NA
CASSLDMADSAYEQYF
TGTGCCAGCAGCTTAGATATGGCAGATAGTGCCTACGAGCAGTACTTC
>TRBJ1-1|TRBV4-3|14|NA|NA
CASSQDRLNTEAFF
TGCGCCAGCAGCCAAGACAGACTGAACACTGAAGCTTTCTTT